A single sample gave rise to the 3 T cell receptor beta chains below, sequenced in a study of blood T cell repertoires in COVID-19. Repertoires were generated with immunoSEQ multiplex PCR, while TCRdb's copy carries only in-frame clones and drops some. The sample comprises 200,000 or so clones, about 88% of which are singletons, and roughly a sixth rests with the top ten. What was sequenced was peripheral blood. These receptors all stem from a man aged 50 to 59 with COVID-19, enrolled during active disease.

The chain employs TRBV6-2 or TRBV6-3 and TRBJ2-7, with TRBD1 as a possible D gene (5 bases). The germline gives CDR1 MNHEY, CDR2 SVGEGT. The CDR3 has 16 residues. V dropped 4 bases and J dropped 0 bases, with 16 bases sitting between them. The CDR3 sequence: CASSSQARTPSYEQYF. CDR3 DNA sequence: TGTGCCAGCAGTTCCCAGGCCAGGACACCCTCCTACGAGCAGTACTTC.

V and J are TRBV2 and TRBJ2-2; 11 bases are shared with TRBD2. V trimming: 4 bases; J trimming: 7 bases; junction bases outside the gene matches: 8. The CDR3 is made up of 16 amino acids. Germline V gives CDR1 SNHLY, CDR2 FYNNEI. The CDR3 nucleotides read TGTGCCAGCAGTGCACAACTAGCGGGAGTGGTCGGGGAGCTGTTTTTT. Translation: CASSAQLAGVVGELFF.

This clone was recorded once. The CDR3, as DNA: TGTGCCTCACGGAGGGTTAACTCCTACGAGCAGTACTTC. Protein: CASRRVNSYEQYF. V gene TRBV6-5 combines with J gene TRBJ2-7; D perhaps matches TRBD2 (6 bases). From germline, CDR1 is MNHEY and CDR2 SVGAGI. Trimming took off 11 bases at V and 0 bases at J, with 14 bases between the two ends. CDR3 length equals 13 residues.